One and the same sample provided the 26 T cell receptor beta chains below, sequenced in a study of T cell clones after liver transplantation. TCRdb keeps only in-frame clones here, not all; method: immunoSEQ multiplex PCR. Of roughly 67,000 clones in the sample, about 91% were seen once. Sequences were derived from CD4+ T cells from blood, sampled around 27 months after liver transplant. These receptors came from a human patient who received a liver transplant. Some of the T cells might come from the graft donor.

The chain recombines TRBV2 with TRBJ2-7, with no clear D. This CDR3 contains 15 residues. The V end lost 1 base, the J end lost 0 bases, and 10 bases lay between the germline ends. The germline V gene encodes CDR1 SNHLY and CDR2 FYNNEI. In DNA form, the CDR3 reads TGTGCCAGCAGTGAAGGGACCACGAGCTCCTACGAGCAGTACTTC. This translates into CASSEGTTSSYEQYF.

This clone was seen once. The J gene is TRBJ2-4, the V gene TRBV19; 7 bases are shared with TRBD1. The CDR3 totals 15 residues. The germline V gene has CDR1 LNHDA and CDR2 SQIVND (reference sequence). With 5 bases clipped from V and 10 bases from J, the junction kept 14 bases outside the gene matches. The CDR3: CASSQPGTVEGIQYF. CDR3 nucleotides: TGTGCCAGTAGTCAACCCGGGACAGTTGAAGGGATTCAGTACTTC.

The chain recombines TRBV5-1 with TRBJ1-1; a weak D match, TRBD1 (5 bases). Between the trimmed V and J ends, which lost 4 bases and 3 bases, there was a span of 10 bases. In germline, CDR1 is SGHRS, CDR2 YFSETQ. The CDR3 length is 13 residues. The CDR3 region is CASSVQGDTEAFF. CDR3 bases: TGCGCCAGCAGCGTGCAGGGCGACACTGAAGCTTTCTTT.

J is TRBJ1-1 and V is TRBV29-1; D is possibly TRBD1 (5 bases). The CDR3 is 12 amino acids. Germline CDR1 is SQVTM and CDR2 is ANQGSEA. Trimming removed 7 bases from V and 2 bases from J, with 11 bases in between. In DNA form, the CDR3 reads TGCAGCGGGACCCAGGGTAACACTGAAGCTTTCTTT. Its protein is CSGTQGNTEAFF.

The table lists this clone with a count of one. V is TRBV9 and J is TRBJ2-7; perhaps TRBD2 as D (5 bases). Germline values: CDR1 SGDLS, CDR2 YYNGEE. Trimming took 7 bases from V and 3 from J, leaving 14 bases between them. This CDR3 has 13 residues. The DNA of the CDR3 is TGTGCCAGCTCCAGAGCGGCCGACTACGAGCAGTACTTC. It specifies CASSRAADYEQYF.

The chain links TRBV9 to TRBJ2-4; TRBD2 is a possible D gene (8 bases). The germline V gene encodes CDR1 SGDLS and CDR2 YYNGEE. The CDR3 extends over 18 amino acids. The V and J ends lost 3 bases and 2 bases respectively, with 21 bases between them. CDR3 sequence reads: CASSDEGAAGGTKNIQYF. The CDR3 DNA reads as TGTGCCAGCAGCGACGAGGGGGCGGCGGGAGGTACCAAAAACATTCAGTACTTC.

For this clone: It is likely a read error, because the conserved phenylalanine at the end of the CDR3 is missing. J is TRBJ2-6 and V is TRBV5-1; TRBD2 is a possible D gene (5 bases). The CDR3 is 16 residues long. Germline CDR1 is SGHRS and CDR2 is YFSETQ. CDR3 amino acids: CASSPFGVAGANVLTS. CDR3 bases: TGTGCCAGCAGCCCCTTCGGGGTGGCTGGGGCCAACGTCCTGACTTCC.

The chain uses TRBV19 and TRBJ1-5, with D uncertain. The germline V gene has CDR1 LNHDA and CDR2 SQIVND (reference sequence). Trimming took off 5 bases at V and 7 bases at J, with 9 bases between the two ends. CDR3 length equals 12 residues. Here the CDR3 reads CASSYVKQPQHF. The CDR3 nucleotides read TGTGCCAGTAGTTACGTAAAACAGCCCCAGCATTTT.

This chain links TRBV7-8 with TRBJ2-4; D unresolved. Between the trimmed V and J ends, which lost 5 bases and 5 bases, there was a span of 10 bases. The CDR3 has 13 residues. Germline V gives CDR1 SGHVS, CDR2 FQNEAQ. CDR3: CASSGGRQNIQYF. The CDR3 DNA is TGTGCCAGCAGCGGTGGACGGCAAAACATTCAGTACTTC.

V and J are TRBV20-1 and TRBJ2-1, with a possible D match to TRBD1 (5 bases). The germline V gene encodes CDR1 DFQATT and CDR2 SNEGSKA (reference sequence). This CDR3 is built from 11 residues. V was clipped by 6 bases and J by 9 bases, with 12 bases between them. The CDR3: CSATRQTEQFF. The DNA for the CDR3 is TGCAGTGCAACAAGACAGACTGAGCAGTTCTTC.

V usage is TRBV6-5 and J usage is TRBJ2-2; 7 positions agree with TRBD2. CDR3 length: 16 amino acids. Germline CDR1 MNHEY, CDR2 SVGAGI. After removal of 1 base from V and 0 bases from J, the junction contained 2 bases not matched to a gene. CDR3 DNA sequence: TGTGCCAGCAGTTACTTTGGACTAGCGAACACCGGGGAGCTGTTTTTT. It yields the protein CASSYFGLANTGELFF.

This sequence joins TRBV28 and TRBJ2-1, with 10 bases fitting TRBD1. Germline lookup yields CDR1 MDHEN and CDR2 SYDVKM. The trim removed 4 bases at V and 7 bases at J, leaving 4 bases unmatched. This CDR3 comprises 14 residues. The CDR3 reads CASSSLDRGNEQFF. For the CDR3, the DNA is TGTGCCAGCAGTTCTTTGGACAGGGGGAATGAGCAGTTCTTC.

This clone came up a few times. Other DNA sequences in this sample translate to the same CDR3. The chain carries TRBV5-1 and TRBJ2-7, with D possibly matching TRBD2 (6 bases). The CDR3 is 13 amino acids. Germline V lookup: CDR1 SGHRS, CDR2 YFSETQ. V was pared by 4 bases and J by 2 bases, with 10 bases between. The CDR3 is CASSRPGAYEQYF. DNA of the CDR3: TGCGCCAGCAGCCGGCCGGGGGCCTACGAGCAGTACTTC. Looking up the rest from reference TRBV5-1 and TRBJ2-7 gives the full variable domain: KAGVTQTPRYLIKTRGQQVTLSCSPISGHRSVSWYQQTPGQGLQFLFEYFSETQRNKGNFPGRFSGRQFSNSRSEMNVSTLELGDSALYLCASSRPGAYEQYFGPGTRLTVT.

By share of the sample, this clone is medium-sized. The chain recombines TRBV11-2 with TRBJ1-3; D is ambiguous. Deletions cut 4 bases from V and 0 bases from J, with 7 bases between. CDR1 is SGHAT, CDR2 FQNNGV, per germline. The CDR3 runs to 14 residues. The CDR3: CASSSVLSGNTIYF. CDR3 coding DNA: TGTGCCAGCAGCTCAGTCCTCTCTGGAAACACCATATATTTT.

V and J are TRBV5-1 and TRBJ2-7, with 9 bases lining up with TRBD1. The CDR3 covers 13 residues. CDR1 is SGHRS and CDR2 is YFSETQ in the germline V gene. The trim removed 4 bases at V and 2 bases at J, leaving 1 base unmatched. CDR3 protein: CASSRTGAYEQYF. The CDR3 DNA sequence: TGCGCCAGCAGCAGGACAGGGGCCTACGAGCAGTACTTC.

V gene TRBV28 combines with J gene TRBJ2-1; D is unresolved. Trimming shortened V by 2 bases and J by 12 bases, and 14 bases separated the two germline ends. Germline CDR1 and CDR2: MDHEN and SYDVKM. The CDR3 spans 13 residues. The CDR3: CASSLGLPSRQFF. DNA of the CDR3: TGTGCCAGCAGTTTAGGGCTTCCCTCGAGGCAGTTCTTC. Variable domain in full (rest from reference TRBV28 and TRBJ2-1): DVKVTQSSRYLVKRTGEKVFLECVQDMDHENMFWYRQDPGLGLRLIYFSYDVKMKEKGDIPEGYSVSREKKERFSLILESASTNQTSMYLCASSLGLPSRQFFGPGTRLTVL.

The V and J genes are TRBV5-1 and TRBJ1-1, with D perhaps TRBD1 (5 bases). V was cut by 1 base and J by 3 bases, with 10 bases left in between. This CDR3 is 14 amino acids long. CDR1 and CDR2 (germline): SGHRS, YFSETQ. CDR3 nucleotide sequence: TGCGCCAGCAGCTTGTCAGGGCTCCACACTGAAGCTTTCTTT. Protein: CASSLSGLHTEAFF. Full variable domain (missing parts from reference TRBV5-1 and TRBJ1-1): KAGVTQTPRYLIKTRGQQVTLSCSPISGHRSVSWYQQTPGQGLQFLFEYFSETQRNKGNFPGRFSGRQFSNSRSEMNVSTLELGDSALYLCASSLSGLHTEAFFGQGTRLTVV.

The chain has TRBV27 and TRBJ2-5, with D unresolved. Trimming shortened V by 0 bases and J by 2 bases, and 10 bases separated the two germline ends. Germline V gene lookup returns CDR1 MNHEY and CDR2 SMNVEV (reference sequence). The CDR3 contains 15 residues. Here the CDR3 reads CASSLSRQIQETQYF. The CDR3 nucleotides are TGTGCCAGCAGTTTATCCCGACAAATACAAGAGACCCAGTACTTC.

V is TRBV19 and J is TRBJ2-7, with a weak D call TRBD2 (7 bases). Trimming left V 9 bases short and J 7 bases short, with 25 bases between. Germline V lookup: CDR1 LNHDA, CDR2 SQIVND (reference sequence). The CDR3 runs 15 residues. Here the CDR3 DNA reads TGTGCCAGCAGTCCTTGGGGGGGCTCCACTCGGGAGCAGTACTTC. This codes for CASSPWGGSTREQYF.

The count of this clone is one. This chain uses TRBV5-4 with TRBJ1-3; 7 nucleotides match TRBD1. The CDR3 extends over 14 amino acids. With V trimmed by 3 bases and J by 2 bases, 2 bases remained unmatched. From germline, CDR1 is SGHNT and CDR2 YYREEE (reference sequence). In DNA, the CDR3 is TGTGCCAGCAGCTACCAGGGGGCTGGAAACACCATATATTTT. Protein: CASSYQGAGNTIYF.

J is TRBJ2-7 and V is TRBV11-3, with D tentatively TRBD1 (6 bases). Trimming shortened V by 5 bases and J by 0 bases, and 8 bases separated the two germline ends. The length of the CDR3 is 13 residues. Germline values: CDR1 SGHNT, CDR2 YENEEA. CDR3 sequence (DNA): TGTGCCAGCAGCAGGGACAACTCCTACGAGCAGTACTTC. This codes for CASSRDNSYEQYF.

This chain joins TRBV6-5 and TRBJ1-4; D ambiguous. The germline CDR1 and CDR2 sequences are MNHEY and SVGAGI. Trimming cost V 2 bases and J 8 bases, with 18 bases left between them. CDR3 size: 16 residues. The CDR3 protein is CASSYRSRLFGEKLFF. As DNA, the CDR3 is TGTGCCAGCAGTTACCGATCGAGGTTATTTGGGGAAAAACTGTTTTTT.

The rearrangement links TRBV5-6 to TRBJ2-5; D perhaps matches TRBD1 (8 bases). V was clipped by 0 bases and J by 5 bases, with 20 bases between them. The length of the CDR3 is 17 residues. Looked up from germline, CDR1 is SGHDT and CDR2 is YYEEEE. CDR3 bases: TGTGCCAGCAGCTTGGGCCCAGGGGGCGCGCGGGGGGAGACCCAGTACTTC. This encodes CASSLGPGGARGETQYF.

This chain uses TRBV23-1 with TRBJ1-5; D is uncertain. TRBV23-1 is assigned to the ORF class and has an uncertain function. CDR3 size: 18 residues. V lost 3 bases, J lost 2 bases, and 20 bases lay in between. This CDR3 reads CASSHGERQEVRNQPQHF. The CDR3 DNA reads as TGCGCCAGCAGTCACGGTGAGAGGCAGGAGGTTCGCAATCAGCCCCAGCATTTT.

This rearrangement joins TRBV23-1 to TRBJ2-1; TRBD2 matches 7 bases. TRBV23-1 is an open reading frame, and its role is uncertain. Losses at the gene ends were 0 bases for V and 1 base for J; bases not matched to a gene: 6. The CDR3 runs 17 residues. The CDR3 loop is CASSQSEASGSYNEQFF. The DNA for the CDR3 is TGCGCCAGCAGTCAATCGGAGGCTAGCGGTTCCTACAATGAGCAGTTCTTC.

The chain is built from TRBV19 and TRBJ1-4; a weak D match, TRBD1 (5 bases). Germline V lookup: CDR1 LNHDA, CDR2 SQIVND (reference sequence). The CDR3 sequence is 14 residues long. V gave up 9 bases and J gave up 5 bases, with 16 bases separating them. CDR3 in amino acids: CASEPKGMNEKLFF. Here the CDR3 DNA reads TGTGCCAGCGAGCCCAAGGGGATGAATGAAAAACTGTTTTTT.